This T cell receptor (beta chain) was profiled in a study of T cells in Graves' hyperthyroidism and ophthalmopathy. Study details: Peripheral blood was drawn at first diagnosis, prior to all treatment. Findings of the study overall: Most clonotypes expanded in the thyroid (above 0.001) were also present in blood.

Researchers took RNA transcripts and amplified the TCR beta CDR3 regions from them. A set of HTBI primers served as the primers for a first-round RT-PCR of the TCR CDR3. From the multiplex PCR reads, TCRdb called clonotypes with MiXCR, one entry per CDR3 protein. The profile shows 150,000 to 200,000 distinct CDR3 sequences, around 15% of them singletons. Criteria for exclusion of patients were uncontrolled infection, other autoimmune disease, pregnancy or lactation. The authors took PBMCs from over 8.5 ml fresh peripheral blood. Remarks on this clonotype: Its specificity is not known.

The CDR3 is made up of 14 amino acids. V shed 0 bases and J shed 4 bases, with 9 bases lying between them. The TCR was taken from a woman aged 45-65 years with Graves' hyperthyroidism. Sequencing input: blood. V and J are TRBV12-3 or TRBV12-4 and TRBJ1-2; D is unresolved. The CDR3 protein is CASSLAGRSYGYTF. The CDR3 DNA reads as TGTGCCAGCAGTTTAGCCGGCAGGAGCTATGGCTACACCTTC.